This T cell receptor beta chain was sequenced in a study of OX40 agonist ivuxolimab in advanced cancers. Study-wide context: The study gave patients intravenous ivuxolimab at 0.01 to 10 mg/kg every 2 weeks. Patients treated during dose escalation were battling hepatocellular carcinoma, melanoma, renal cell or head and neck cancer. People who had prior anti-PD-1, anti-PD-L1 or anti-CTLA-4 therapy could take part, and roughly 44% had some.

The count of this clone is one. Antigen: not known. Clones were read by immunoSEQ multiplex PCR, and TCRdb kept only the in-frame ones, dropping some. Among tens of thousands of clones listed, about nine tenths were seen once. Trimming took off 5 bases at V and 1 base at J, with 14 bases between the two ends. Germline CDR1 is MGHRA and CDR2 is YSYEKL. CDR3 length: 16 residues. Study-level points and caveats: CD8+ T cells averaged more expanded clones than CD4+.

The sample here was CD4+ or CD8+ T cells sorted from blood, taken in a trial of the OX40 agonist ivuxolimab. V and J are TRBV4-1 and TRBJ2-2, with D perhaps matching TRBD2 (6 bases). The receptor comes from an adult with an advanced solid tumor such as melanoma, head and neck, liver or kidney cancer. CDR3: CASSSIYSGNTGELFF. The CDR3 nucleotides read TGCGCCAGCAGCTCCATCTATAGCGGGAACACCGGGGAGCTGTTTTTT.